This TCR beta chain emerged from a study of T cells in Graves' hyperthyroidism and ophthalmopathy. Overall study findings and caveats: By a 13 V-J model, ophthalmopathy was set apart from stable hyperthyroidism. The majority of expanded thyroid clonotypes above 0.001 also appeared in blood.

RNA transcripts provided the source from which TCR beta CDR3 regions were amplified. The HTBI primer set drove a first-round RT-PCR of the TCR CDR3. From the multiplex PCR reads, TCRdb called clonotypes with MiXCR, one entry per CDR3 protein. The repertoire holds roughly 550,000 distinct CDR3 sequences, with 15% to 20% as singletons. V dropped 4 bases and J dropped 6 bases, with 13 bases sitting between them. This CDR3 region has 14 residues. The study left out patients who had uncontrolled infection, other autoimmune disease, pregnancy or lactation. This sample holds PBMCs from 9.5 to 10 ml fresh peripheral blood. In this sample, this clonotype turned up a few times. What it binds is not known.

The TCR sequence derives from a woman aged 30 to 39 with Graves' ophthalmopathy. Material: blood. V and J are TRBV12-3 or TRBV12-4 and TRBJ1-5; D is possibly TRBD1 (5 bases). The CDR3 DNA reads TGTGCCAGCAGTTCCGGCAGGGTCGCTCAGCCCCAGCATTTT. This translates into CASSSGRVAQPQHF.